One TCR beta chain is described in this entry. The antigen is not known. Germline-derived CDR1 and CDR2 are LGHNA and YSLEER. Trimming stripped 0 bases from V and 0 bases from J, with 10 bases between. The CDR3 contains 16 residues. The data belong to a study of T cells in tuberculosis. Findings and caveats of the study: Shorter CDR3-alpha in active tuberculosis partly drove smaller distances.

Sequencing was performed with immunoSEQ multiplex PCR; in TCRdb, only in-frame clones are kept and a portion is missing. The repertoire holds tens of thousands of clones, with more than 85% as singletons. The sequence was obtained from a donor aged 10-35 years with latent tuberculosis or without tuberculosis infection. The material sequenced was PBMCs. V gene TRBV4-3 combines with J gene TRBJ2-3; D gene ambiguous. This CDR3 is CASSQDFLGSTDTQYF. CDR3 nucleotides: TGCGCCAGCAGCCAAGATTTTCTAGGTAGCACAGATACGCAGTATTTT.